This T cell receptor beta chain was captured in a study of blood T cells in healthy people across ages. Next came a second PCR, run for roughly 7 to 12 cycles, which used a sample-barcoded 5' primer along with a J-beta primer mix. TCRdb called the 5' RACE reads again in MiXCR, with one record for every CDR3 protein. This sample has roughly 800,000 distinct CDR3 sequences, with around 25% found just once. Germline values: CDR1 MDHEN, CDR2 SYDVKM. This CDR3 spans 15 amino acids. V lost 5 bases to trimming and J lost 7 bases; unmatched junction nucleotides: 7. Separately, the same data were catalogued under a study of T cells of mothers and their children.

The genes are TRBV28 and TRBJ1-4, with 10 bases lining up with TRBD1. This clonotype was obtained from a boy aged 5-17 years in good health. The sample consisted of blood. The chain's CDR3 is CASSPGTGASEKLFF. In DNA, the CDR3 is TGTGCCAGCAGTCCAGGGACAGGGGCTAGTGAAAAACTGTTTTTT.